This T cell receptor (beta chain) was captured by sequencing in a study of shared clonotypes between healthy human individuals. The germline V and J ends were trimmed by 6 bases and 4 bases, with 8 bases remaining between them. This CDR3 comprises 12 residues. CDR1 and CDR2 (germline): MGHDK, SYGVNS. TCRdb keeps only in-frame clones here, not all; method: immunoSEQ multiplex PCR. The sample consists of 950,000 to 1,100,000 clones, under 80% of them appearing once. Healthy HIV-negative adults with no recent acute infections or vaccinations were recruited as donors. Study-level results: Only blood was sampled; tissue repertoires likely differ.

In regard to this clone: Its target is not known. This may be a read error, as it is one base from a much larger clone.

The chain is built from TRBV25-1 and TRBJ2-3, with D unresolved. Sample: memory CD4+ T cells sorted from blood. The subset: CD45RA-negative fraction. The source is a man between 18 and 35 years old in good health. The CDR3 bases are TGTGCCAGCAGACCCCAGGCAGATACGCAGTATTTT. Protein: CASRPQADTQYF.